This entry lists 22 T cell receptor beta chains sequenced from one sample in a study of cytomegalovirus exposure and HLA in healthy donors. Libraries were prepared by immunoSEQ multiplex PCR; TCRdb keeps only in-frame clonotypes and omits some of them. Among some 180,000 clones listed, roughly 81% were seen once. Sequencing input: PBMCs. Receptors originate from a woman in her twenties or thirties in good health and CMV-seronegative.

J is TRBJ2-7 and V is TRBV6-6; the D is unclear. CDR3 size: 12 residues. Germline CDR1 MNHNY, CDR2 SVGAGI (reference sequence). The ends were cut back, 6 bases at V and 4 bases at J, with 10 bases in the middle. DNA of the CDR3: TGTGCCAGCAGCTCCCAGGTGTACGAGCAGTACTTC. This encodes CASSSQVYEQYF.

This chain joins TRBV5-1 and TRBJ2-5; tentatively, D is TRBD2 (6 bases). The CDR3 extends over 13 amino acids. V lost 4 bases to trimming and J lost 5 bases, with 12 bases between them. The germline gives CDR1 SGHRS, CDR2 YFSETQ. This CDR3 reads CASSVTGDETQYF. The CDR3 nucleotides are TGCGCCAGCAGCGTGACGGGAGATGAGACCCAGTACTTC.

In its sample, this clone was seen a few times. CDR3: CASNTRGWEETQYF. CDR3 DNA sequence: TGTGCCAGCAACACAAGGGGCTGGGAAGAGACCCAGTACTTC. The rearrangement links TRBV7-9 to TRBJ2-5; D might be TRBD1 (5 bases). Between the trimmed V and J ends, which lost 7 bases and 3 bases, there was a span of 15 bases. The germline gives CDR1 SEHNR, CDR2 FQNEAQ (reference sequence). CDR3 length: 14 amino acids.

This rearrangement joins TRBV30 to TRBJ2-2, with TRBD2 matching 7 bases. V was clipped by 5 bases and J by 2 bases; unmatched bases: 8. From germline, CDR1 is GTSNPN and CDR2 SVGIG (reference sequence). There are 15 residues in the CDR3. CDR3 nucleotide sequence: TGTGCCTGGGGGCGGCGGGGGTCCAACACCGGGGAGCTGTTTTTT. Translating gives CAWGRRGSNTGELFF. Full variable domain (rest looked up from reference TRBV30 and TRBJ2-2): SQTIHQWPATLVQPVGSPLSLECTVEGTSNPNLYWYRQAAGRGLQLLFYSVGIGQISSEVPQNLSASRPQDRQFILSSKKLLLSDSGFYLCAWGRRGSNTGELFFGEGSRLTVL.

The chain joins TRBV11-2 to TRBJ2-1; no clear D gene. Trimming stripped 1 base from V and 0 bases from J, with 10 bases between. This CDR3 is built from 16 residues. Per the germline V gene, CDR1 is SGHAT and CDR2 is FQNNGV. The CDR3 spells CASSLGPRNSYNEQFF. The CDR3 DNA is TGTGCCAGCAGCTTAGGCCCCAGGAACTCCTACAATGAGCAGTTCTTC. Together with reference TRBV11-2 and TRBJ2-1, the CDR3 gives the full variable domain: EAGVAQSPRYKIIEKRQSVAFWCNPISGHATLYWYQQILGQGPKLLIQFQNNGVVDDSQLPKDRFSAERLKGVDSTLKIQPAKLEDSAVYLCASSLGPRNSYNEQFFGPGTRLTVL.

This sequence joins TRBV25-1 and TRBJ2-7; no firm D call. The CDR3 consists of 14 residues. With 2 bases removed from V and 0 bases from J, the gap between germline ends came to 8 bases. From germline, CDR1 is MGHDK and CDR2 SYGVNS. As DNA, the CDR3 is TGTGCCAGCAGTGAACCGGGTGGCTCCTACGAGCAGTACTTC. This codes for CASSEPGGSYEQYF.

The chain joins TRBV7-9 to TRBJ1-1; D unresolved. The V end lost 4 bases, the J end lost 4 bases, and 13 bases lay between the germline ends. The CDR3 spans 14 residues. CDR1 and CDR2 from the germline V gene are SEHNR and FQNEAQ (reference sequence). CDR3 sequence (DNA): TGTGCCAGCAGCTATCCCCCCAGAGGCACTGAAGCTTTCTTT. Encoded protein: CASSYPPRGTEAFF.

This clone was seen more than once but under ten times. The chain joins TRBV7-8 to TRBJ1-1; 7 positions match TRBD1. The CDR3 sequence is 15 residues long. Germline CDR1 and CDR2: SGHVS and FQNEAQ. Germline trimming cut 4 bases from V and 0 bases from J; bases unmatched to any gene: 5. The CDR3 here is CASSSSQGMNTEAFF. The CDR3 DNA sequence: TGTGCCAGCAGCTCGTCACAGGGGATGAACACTGAAGCTTTCTTT.

The chain is built from TRBV11-2 and TRBJ2-7, with D possibly matching TRBD1 (5 bases). The CDR3 has 12 residues. CDR1 SGHAT and CDR2 FQNNGV come from the germline V gene. Trimming cost V 5 bases and J 6 bases, with 11 bases left between them. CDR3 nucleotides: TGTGCCAGCAGCCTCTCTAGGGGCGAGCAGTACTTC. Translated: CASSLSRGEQYF.

The gene calls are TRBV28 and TRBJ2-5, with 10 nucleotides matching TRBD2. Germline V gene data show CDR1 as MDHEN and CDR2 as SYDVKM. CDR3 length: 13 amino acids. Trimming at V came to 10 bases and at J to 5 bases, leaving 7 bases not matched to a gene. Here the CDR3 DNA reads TGTGCCACCCAGCGGGGGGGCCAGGAGACCCAGTACTTC. Translated, it gives CATQRGGQETQYF.

The chain is built from TRBV4-1 and TRBJ1-2; D is possibly TRBD1 (5 bases). The germline gives CDR1 MGHRA, CDR2 YSYEKL. This CDR3 has 16 residues. The ends were cut back, 3 bases at V and 1 base at J, with 15 bases in the middle. In DNA, the CDR3 is TGCGCCAGCAGCCAGGAACGACAGAAGATTAACTATGGCTACACCTTC. It is translated as CASSQERQKINYGYTF.

The rearrangement links TRBV19 to TRBJ2-7, with a weak D call TRBD1 (6 bases). The CDR3 is made up of 13 amino acids. Germline values: CDR1 LNHDA, CDR2 SQIVND (reference sequence). V lost 2 bases and J lost 9, with 14 bases in between. The CDR3 sequence is CASSITREGGQYF. The CDR3 bases are TGTGCCAGTAGTATAACCCGGGAAGGGGGGCAGTACTTC.

The V and J genes are TRBV2 and TRBJ2-3, with 8 bases fitting TRBD1. The CDR3 spans 13 residues. CDR1 is SNHLY, CDR2 FYNNEI, per germline. V shed 11 bases and J 3 bases; nucleotides not matched to a gene: 7. The CDR3 region has the DNA TGTGCCCGACTTCGGACAGGGACAGATACGCAGTATTTT. It encodes CARLRTGTDTQYF.

This rearrangement joins TRBV9 to TRBJ2-3; TRBD2 matches 9 bases. This CDR3 comprises 17 residues. The V segment lost 3 bases and the J segment 6 bases; nucleotides outside the gene matches: 14. Germline CDR1 is SGDLS and CDR2 is YYNGEE. The CDR3 sequence: CASSDPPWREGPDTQYF. In DNA form, the CDR3 reads TGTGCCAGCAGCGACCCCCCTTGGCGGGAGGGCCCCGATACGCAGTATTTT.

The DNA for the CDR3 is TGTGCCAGCAGCCTCAACAGGGGGCTAGGCTACACCTTC. It is translated as CASSLNRGLGYTF. The V and J genes are TRBV7-3 and TRBJ1-2, with 9 bases fitting TRBD1. Germline CDR1 is SGHTA and CDR2 is FQGTGA. The CDR3 totals 13 residues. Trimming cost V 5 bases and J 8 bases; bases outside gene matches: 6.

V gene TRBV18 combines with J gene TRBJ2-7; 7 bases agree with TRBD1. Germline values: CDR1 KGHSH, CDR2 LQKENI. CDR3 length: 12 amino acids. V lost 6 bases, J lost 11 bases, and 10 bases stayed unmatched. This CDR3 reads CASSFVEGQEYF. The CDR3 DNA is TGTGCCAGCTCTTTCGTTGAAGGACAGGAGTACTTC.

The chain joins TRBV7-9 to TRBJ2-7; 9 bases line up with TRBD1. V was pared by 8 bases and J by 3 bases, with 11 bases of the junction left unmatched. CDR3 length equals 15 residues. Germline V gene data show CDR1 as SEHNR and CDR2 as FQNEAQ (reference sequence). The CDR3 here is CASGGFNRGRYEQYF. In nucleotides, the CDR3 is TGTGCCAGCGGCGGATTCAACAGGGGGCGCTACGAGCAGTACTTC.

This clone was counted only a few times. The chain is built from TRBV27 and TRBJ2-2; a possible D gene is TRBD1 (5 bases). Trimming took off 3 bases at V and 5 bases at J, with 10 bases between the two ends. In germline, CDR1 is MNHEY, CDR2 SMNVEV (reference sequence). The CDR3 sequence is 14 residues long. The CDR3 DNA reads as TGTGCCAGCAGTTTGTCAGGGTATACCGGGGAGCTGTTTTTT. Its translation: CASSLSGYTGELFF.

This chain uses TRBV7-9 with TRBJ2-7; TRBD2 is a possible D gene (5 bases). CDR3 length: 12 amino acids. Germline-derived CDR1 and CDR2 are SEHNR and FQNEAQ (reference sequence). With 5 bases removed from V and 3 bases from J, the gap between germline ends came to 8 bases. DNA for the CDR3: TGTGCCAGCAGCGACGGGAACTACGAGCAGTACTTC. Amino acids: CASSDGNYEQYF.

The CDR3: CASSLPSAGDTDTQYF. CDR3 DNA: TGTGCCAGCAGTTTACCCTCAGCGGGGGACACAGATACGCAGTATTTT. The rearrangement uses TRBV28 and TRBJ2-3, with 8 bases fitting TRBD2. Trimming at V came to 2 bases and at J to 2 bases, leaving 6 bases not matched to a gene. This CDR3 is built from 16 residues. The V gene's germline CDR1 is MDHEN and CDR2 SYDVKM.

The chain joins TRBV5-1 to TRBJ2-1; TRBD2 agrees at 9 bases. The ends lost 3 bases at V and 5 bases at J; junction bases unmatched: 6. Germline V gene data show CDR1 as SGHRS and CDR2 as YFSETQ. The CDR3 spans 15 residues. In DNA form, the CDR3 reads TGCGCCAGCAGCTCAGAACTAGCGGGTAACAATGAGCAGTTCTTC. Protein product: CASSSELAGNNEQFF. The variable domain in full, completed from reference TRBV5-1 and TRBJ2-1, reads KAGVTQTPRYLIKTRGQQVTLSCSPISGHRSVSWYQQTPGQGLQFLFEYFSETQRNKGNFPGRFSGRQFSNSRSEMNVSTLELGDSALYLCASSSELAGNNEQFFGPGTRLTVL.

The chain has TRBV27 and TRBJ2-2; 11 bases agree with TRBD2. This CDR3 spans 17 amino acids. V was clipped by 4 bases and J by 1 base; unmatched bases: 5. Germline-derived CDR1 and CDR2 are MNHEY and SMNVEV (reference sequence). The CDR3 here is CASSSPGLAGNTGELFF. The CDR3 DNA reads as TGTGCCAGCAGTTCGCCCGGACTAGCGGGGAACACCGGGGAGCTGTTTTTT.